This TCR beta chain appears in the sequencing data of a study of cytomegalovirus exposure and HLA in healthy donors. Study-level findings and limits: A missense variant in DCLRE1C was later tied to TCR beta V- and J-gene trimming. Reportedly, fewer N-insertions than the approximately 600-donor mean appeared in an Asian-associated ancestry cluster in a later analysis. For cytomegalovirus status, the classifier reportedly gave diagnoses with high specificity and sensitivity.

Primers for the PCR totalled 60 Vbeta and 13 Jbeta. Profiled with immunoSEQ multiplex PCR; TCRdb holds only in-frame clones, not every one. The repertoire holds under 150,000 clones, with 70% to 85% as singletons. As for this clone: Its antigen is unknown.

The CDR3 extends over 15 amino acids. Trimming took 7 bases from V and 7 from J; bases not matched to a gene: 12. Looked up from germline, CDR1 is MDHEN and CDR2 is SYDVKM. The sequencing sample was made of PBMCs. This rearrangement joins TRBV28 to TRBJ1-2; 10 bases are a match to TRBD1. The origin of this receptor is a male donor in good health and CMV-seronegative. The CDR3 coding sequence is TGTGCCAGCAAGGGAGGGGGGGGACAGGGGCCTGGCTACACCTTC. It codes for CASKGGGGQGPGYTF.